The 18 T cell receptor beta chains below come from one sample, sequenced in a study of cytomegalovirus exposure and HLA in healthy donors. Profiled with immunoSEQ multiplex PCR; TCRdb holds only in-frame clones, not every one. The data contain 100,000 to 150,000 clones, 90% to 97% of them singletons. The sample taken for sequencing was PBMCs. The receptors here all came from a man aged 18 to 30 in good health and CMV-seronegative.

The CDR3 protein is CASSFGTGADTQYF. DNA of the CDR3: TGTGCCAGCAGTTTCGGTACAGGGGCAGATACGCAGTATTTT. J is TRBJ2-3 and V is TRBV27, with 7 bases fitting TRBD1. The CDR3 runs to 14 residues. V gave up 3 bases and J gave up 4 bases; unmatched junction bases: 4. The germline V gene encodes CDR1 MNHEY and CDR2 SMNVEV (reference sequence).

The gene calls are TRBV7-9 and TRBJ2-7; D is unclear. V lost 2 bases and J 3 bases, leaving 17 bases between the germline ends. Germline loops: CDR1 SEHNR, CDR2 FQNEAQ (reference sequence). CDR3 size: 16 residues. The chain's CDR3 is CASSLSLSRKVYEQYF. CDR3 nucleotides: TGTGCCAGCAGCTTAAGTCTTTCCAGGAAAGTCTACGAGCAGTACTTC.

The chain combines TRBV18 with TRBJ2-7; tentative D call: TRBD1 (5 bases). This CDR3 contains 13 residues. Germline V gene data show CDR1 as KGHSH and CDR2 as LQKENI. The V and J ends lost 0 bases and 7 bases respectively, with 10 bases between them. CDR3 amino acids: CASSPPREEEQYF. CDR3 nucleotides: TGTGCCAGCTCACCACCCAGGGAAGAGGAGCAGTACTTC.

The chain recombines TRBV7-2 with TRBJ2-3; weak D call: TRBD2 (6 bases). V lost 3 bases, J lost 5 bases, and 24 bases lay in between. Germline CDR1 and CDR2: SGHTA and FQGNSA. CDR3 length equals 18 residues. CDR3 loop: CASSLGLAHLYNGDTQYF. In nucleotides, the CDR3 is TGTGCCAGCAGCTTGGGGCTAGCGCACCTTTATAACGGAGATACGCAGTATTTT.

CDR3 in amino acids: CASSQAGSRGNEKLFF. The CDR3 DNA follows: TGCGCCAGCAGCCAAGCCGGCAGCAGGGGAAATGAAAAACTGTTTTTT. This chain connects TRBV4-1 to TRBJ1-4; possibly TRBD1 for D (6 bases). V was pared by 1 base and J by 5 bases, with 14 bases between. This CDR3 has 16 amino acids. CDR1 is MGHRA, CDR2 YSYEKL, per germline.

The J gene is TRBJ2-7, the V gene TRBV28, with 8 bases matching TRBD2. The CDR3 is 16 residues long. Germline V lookup: CDR1 MDHEN, CDR2 SYDVKM. V dropped 6 bases and J dropped 4; count of bases not matched to a gene: 14. The CDR3 DNA sequence: TGTGCCAGCAGCCCAACCGCGGGGGGCGCCCCGTACGAGCAGTACTTC. It yields the protein CASSPTAGGAPYEQYF.

The chain recombines TRBV10-2 with TRBJ2-3; 8 bases align to TRBD2. Germline assignment: CDR1 WSHSY and CDR2 SAAADI. This CDR3 is built from 16 residues. J gave up 1 base and V 4 bases, and 7 bases lay outside the gene matches. CDR3 sequence reads: CASSGGWREGTDTQYF. CDR3 nucleotide sequence: TGCGCCAGCAGTGGAGGGTGGCGGGAGGGCACAGATACGCAGTATTTT.

The DNA of the CDR3 is TGTGCCATCAGGACAGGGCTTGGCTACACCTTC. Translating gives CAIRTGLGYTF. The V and J genes are TRBV10-3 and TRBJ1-2; 7 bases are a match to TRBD1. The junction had 2 bases not matched to a gene; V was cut back by 6 bases and J by 7 bases. CDR3 length equals 11 residues. Germline V gene sequence: CDR1 ENHRY, CDR2 SYGVKD.

The V and J genes are TRBV9 and TRBJ2-1; possible D gene TRBD1, 5 bases. V gave up 4 bases and J gave up 2 bases, with 13 bases separating them. This CDR3 region has 15 residues. The V gene's germline CDR1 is SGDLS and CDR2 YYNGEE. The CDR3 DNA follows: TGTGCCAGCAGCATGTCAGGGTCCCCCTACAATGAGCAGTTCTTC. This translates into CASSMSGSPYNEQFF. Variable domain in full (rest from reference TRBV9 and TRBJ2-1): DSGVTQTPKHLITATGQRVTLRCSPRSGDLSVYWYQQSLDQGLQFLIQYYNGEERAKGNILERFSAQQFPDLHSELNLSSLELGDSALYFCASSMSGSPYNEQFFGPGTRLTVL.

The chain links TRBV27 to TRBJ1-2; D possibly corresponds to TRBD1 (6 bases). The CDR3 length is 12 residues. V lost 5 bases to trimming and J lost 8 bases, with 12 bases between them. Germline CDR1 is MNHEY and CDR2 is SMNVEV (reference sequence). DNA of the CDR3: TGTGCCAGCAGTACCCGGGACATGGGCTACACCTTC. Its protein product is CASSTRDMGYTF.

The genes are TRBV9 and TRBJ1-1, with D tentatively TRBD1 (6 bases). V was clipped by 3 bases and J by 5 bases, with 17 bases between them. CDR3 length: 15 amino acids. Germline V CDR1 and CDR2: SGDLS, YYNGEE. In DNA, the CDR3 is TGTGCCAGCAGCGAGGCAACAGGGTTAGGAACTGAAGCTTTCTTT. This codes for CASSEATGLGTEAFF.

CDR3 amino acids: CASSEWAGGATNEKLFF. CDR3 nucleotides: TGTGCCAGCAGTGAATGGGCCGGGGGGGCAACTAATGAAAAACTGTTTTTT. The chain carries TRBV6-1 and TRBJ1-4, with D possibly matching TRBD1 (5 bases). Trimming took off 2 bases at V and 0 bases at J, with 13 bases between the two ends. CDR3 length: 17 amino acids. CDR1 is MNHNS and CDR2 is SASEGT in the germline V gene.

The DNA for the CDR3 is TGTGCCAGCAGCCCCCCGACGGACAGTTTGGAGTACTTC. Translating gives CASSPPTDSLEYF. This rearrangement joins TRBV7-9 to TRBJ2-7; TRBD1 is a possible D gene (6 bases). V lost 5 bases and J lost 11, with 19 bases in between. Germline V gene sequence: CDR1 SEHNR, CDR2 FQNEAQ (reference sequence). The CDR3 sequence is 13 residues long.

The V and J genes are TRBV14 and TRBJ2-1; a weak D match, TRBD2 (6 bases). Germline V lookup: CDR1 SGHDN, CDR2 FVKESK. Trimming stripped 4 bases from V and 3 bases from J, with 16 bases between. The CDR3 runs to 16 residues. The CDR3 nucleotides read TGTGCCAGCAGCCCGATAGCGGTTAAATACTACAATGAGCAGTTCTTC. This translates into CASSPIAVKYYNEQFF.

This clone showed up just once. The chain recombines TRBV25-1 with TRBJ2-6; 7 bases are a match to TRBD1. The V and J ends lost 0 bases and 2 bases, in that order; junction bases with no gene match: 1. This CDR3 is built from 16 residues. CDR1 and CDR2 from the germline V gene are MGHDK and SYGVNS. CDR3 loop: CASSEYDRAGANVLTF. CDR3 nucleotide sequence: TGTGCCAGCAGTGAATACGACAGGGCTGGGGCCAACGTCCTGACTTTC.

The V gene is TRBV9, the J gene TRBJ2-7; TRBD1 agrees at 9 bases. The germline CDR1 and CDR2 sequences are SGDLS and YYNGEE. Germline trimming cut 0 bases from V and 3 bases from J; bases unmatched to any gene: 7. CDR3 length: 16 amino acids. The CDR3 region has the DNA TGTGCCAGCAGCGTAGAAACCGGGACAGGGTTCTACGAGCAGTACTTC. It encodes CASSVETGTGFYEQYF. Complete variable domain (other parts from reference TRBV9 and TRBJ2-7): DSGVTQTPKHLITATGQRVTLRCSPRSGDLSVYWYQQSLDQGLQFLIQYYNGEERAKGNILERFSAQQFPDLHSELNLSSLELGDSALYFCASSVETGTGFYEQYFGPGTRLTVT.

CDR3 in DNA: TGCAGCGCGAGACAGGGGGCTGGTACTGAAGCTTTCTTT. It specifies CSARQGAGTEAFF. The chain recombines TRBV29-1 with TRBJ1-1, with 10 bases that match TRBD1. V was clipped by 7 bases and J by 5 bases; unmatched bases: 7. CDR3 length: 13 residues. Germline assignment: CDR1 SQVTM and CDR2 ANQGSEA.

The chain uses TRBV9 and TRBJ2-7, with no clear D. CDR1 and CDR2 from the germline V gene are SGDLS and YYNGEE. The ends were cut back, 0 bases at V and 4 bases at J, with 14 bases in the middle. The CDR3 extends over 15 amino acids. This CDR3 is CASSVDLGAEYEQYF. The DNA of the CDR3 is TGTGCCAGCAGCGTAGACCTGGGTGCGGAGTACGAGCAGTACTTC.